A single sample gave rise to the 18 T cell receptor beta chains below, sequenced in a study of blood T cell repertoires in COVID-19. Using immunoSEQ multiplex PCR, the repertoire was profiled, and TCRdb retains in-frame clones only, with some absent. The data hold nearly 70,000 clones, with roughly 85% observed a single time. Sequencing input: peripheral blood. The receptors were gathered from a woman older than 75 with acute or convalescent COVID-19.

The rearrangement links TRBV9 to TRBJ1-3; no reliable D call. The length of the CDR3 is 13 residues. Trimming cost V 4 bases and J 3 bases, with 8 bases left between them. The germline CDR1 and CDR2 sequences are SGDLS and YYNGEE. The CDR3 region is CASSLNFGNTIYF. The CDR3 region has the DNA TGTGCCAGCAGCCTTAACTTTGGAAACACCATATATTTT.

This clone occurred a few times. The V call is TRBV4-2, the J call TRBJ1-5; D remains ambiguous. Germline assignment: CDR1 LGHNA and CDR2 YNFKEQ. The CDR3 totals 15 residues. The V end lost 2 bases, the J end lost 3 bases, and 11 bases lay between the germline ends. The CDR3 here is CASSQHWQNNQPQHF. CDR3 DNA sequence: TGTGCCAGCAGCCAACATTGGCAGAACAATCAGCCCCAGCATTTT.

This chain joins TRBV25-1 and TRBJ1-2, with D possibly TRBD1 on 6 matching bases. Germline-derived CDR1 and CDR2 are MGHDK and SYGVNS. Deletions cut 4 bases from V and 6 bases from J, with 18 bases between. This CDR3 is built from 15 residues. The CDR3: CASSVSQSGVHGYTF. The CDR3 bases are TGTGCCAGCAGTGTCAGTCAATCAGGGGTCCATGGCTACACCTTC.

The chain links TRBV5-6 to TRBJ1-1; TRBD1 agrees at 9 bases. V lost 0 bases and J lost 4; bases outside the gene matches: 1. Germline V gene lookup returns CDR1 SGHDT and CDR2 YYEEEE. The CDR3 totals 14 residues. DNA for the CDR3: TGTGCCAGCAGCTTGGGGGACAGGGTCACTGAAGCTTTCTTT. It translates to CASSLGDRVTEAFF.

V gene TRBV10-3 combines with J gene TRBJ2-7; maybe TRBD1 (5 bases). The V and J ends lost 2 bases and 0 bases respectively, with 11 bases between them. CDR1 is ENHRY and CDR2 is SYGVKD in the germline V gene. The CDR3 length is 15 residues. The CDR3 sequence is CAISEGQGSSYEQYF. DNA for the CDR3: TGTGCCATCAGTGAGGGGCAGGGTTCCTCCTACGAGCAGTACTTC.

Comments on this clone: It may be a read error: a sequence one base away is much more abundant. Other DNA variants within this sample encode the same CDR3. The gene calls are TRBV6-1 and TRBJ2-5, with 12 nucleotides matching TRBD2. This CDR3 contains 16 residues. Germline V lookup: CDR1 MNHNS, CDR2 SASEGT. J gave up 2 bases and V 2 bases, and 3 bases lay outside the gene matches. Written as DNA, the CDR3 is TGTGCCAGCAGTGAACTAGCGGGGGGGCCTCAAGAGACCCAGTACTTC. It codes for CASSELAGGPQETQYF.

The J gene is TRBJ2-5, the V gene TRBV12-5; D is undetermined. V was cut by 6 bases and J by 6 bases, with 17 bases left in between. The CDR3 loop spans 14 amino acids. Germline CDR1 is LGHNT and CDR2 is FRNRAP. For the CDR3, the DNA is TGTGCTAGTGGGCCCGGGTCTTACGGAAAGACCCAGTACTTC. Translation: CASGPGSYGKTQYF.

The gene calls are TRBV5-4 and TRBJ1-3, with D possibly being TRBD1 (5 bases). V lost 4 bases and J 0 bases, leaving 14 bases between the germline ends. Germline V gives CDR1 SGHNT, CDR2 YYREEE (reference sequence). The CDR3 extends over 16 amino acids. CDR3 coding DNA: TGTGCCAGCAGCCGGGCCCTAGGGGACTCTGGAAACACCATATATTTT. Amino acid sequence: CASSRALGDSGNTIYF.

This clone was found once. This chain connects TRBV3-1 (or the pseudogene TRBV3-2) to TRBJ2-5, with TRBD2 matching over 7 bases. CDR1 and CDR2 (germline): LGHDT, YNNKEL (reference sequence). This CDR3 has 17 residues. The V gene end was trimmed by 4 bases and the J gene end by 5 bases; junction bases not matched to a gene: 16. The CDR3 spells CASSPRAGVGARETQYF. Here the CDR3 DNA reads TGTGCCAGCAGCCCCCGGGCGGGGGTCGGGGCTAGGGAGACCCAGTACTTC.

This clone was counted once. V usage is TRBV6-5 and J usage is TRBJ2-5; 13 nucleotides agree with TRBD2. Germline V lookup: CDR1 MNHEY, CDR2 SVGAGI. Germline trimming cut 6 bases from V and 2 bases from J; bases unmatched to any gene: 3. This CDR3 spans 15 amino acids. The CDR3 region has the DNA TGTGCCAGCAGAAGGGGACTAGCGGGGCAAGAGACCCAGTACTTC. This encodes CASRRGLAGQETQYF.

This clone appeared a single time. The chain couples TRBV7-3 to TRBJ2-1, with 9 bases lining up with TRBD2. This CDR3 spans 19 amino acids. V was clipped by 2 bases and J by 0 bases; unmatched bases: 11. Germline assignment: CDR1 SGHTA and CDR2 FQGTGA. CDR3 bases: TGTGCCAGCAGCTTACCTAGAGCGGGGGGTCGAACCTCCTACAATGAGCAGTTCTTC. Translation gives CASSLPRAGGRTSYNEQFF. The full variable domain, rest sourced from reference TRBV7-3 and TRBJ2-1, is GAGVSQTPSNKVTEKGKYVELRCDPISGHTALYWYRQSLGQGPEFLIYFQGTGAADDSGLPNDRFFAVRPEGSVSTLKIQRTERGDSAVYLCASSLPRAGGRTSYNEQFFGPGTRLTVL.

The chain combines TRBV6-5 with TRBJ2-3, with TRBD2 matching 7 bases. The trim removed 7 bases at V and 4 bases at J, leaving 5 bases unmatched. The germline gives CDR1 MNHEY, CDR2 SVGAGI. The CDR3 sequence is 13 residues long. CDR3 amino acids: CASTLGRPDTQYF. The CDR3, as DNA: TGTGCCAGCACGCTCGGGAGGCCAGATACGCAGTATTTT.

The gene calls are TRBV29-1 and TRBJ2-5, with 12 bases aligning to TRBD2. Trimming took 5 bases from V and 8 from J; bases not matched to a gene: 3. This CDR3 comprises 12 residues. From germline, CDR1 is SQVTM and CDR2 ANQGSEA. CDR3 sequence: CSVPLAGGTQYF. As DNA, the CDR3 is TGCAGCGTTCCACTAGCGGGGGGAACCCAGTACTTC.

The chain recombines TRBV12-3 or TRBV12-4 with TRBJ1-2; D is possibly TRBD1 (6 bases). This CDR3 is built from 13 residues. Trimming left V 3 bases short and J 4 bases short, with 9 bases between. Written as DNA, the CDR3 is TGTGCCAGCAGTTTGGGGGACACCTATGGCTACACCTTC. It yields the protein CASSLGDTYGYTF.

V is TRBV5-8 and J is TRBJ2-2, with 7 nucleotides matching TRBD2. V gave up 1 base and J gave up 1 base; unmatched junction bases: 4. The CDR3 covers 16 residues. CDR1 and CDR2 (germline): SGHTS, YDEGEE. CDR3 protein: CASSLNLAVNTGELFF. The CDR3, as DNA: TGTGCCAGCAGCTTGAACCTAGCGGTGAACACCGGGGAGCTGTTTTTT.

This sequence joins TRBV5-1 and TRBJ1-6; D not certain. Trimming removed 3 bases from V and 2 bases from J, with 9 bases in between. CDR1 and CDR2 (germline): SGHRS, YFSETQ. CDR3 length equals 15 residues. The CDR3 DNA reads TGCGCCAGCAGCTCGGAGGGCGCCTATAATTCACCCCTCCACTTT. Protein: CASSSEGAYNSPLHF.

V gene TRBV6-1 combines with J gene TRBJ1-1, with D perhaps matching TRBD1 (6 bases). The CDR3 spans 18 residues. CDR1 and CDR2 from the germline V gene are MNHNS and SASEGT. The V end lost 1 base, the J end lost 0 bases, and 18 bases lay between the germline ends. CDR3 in DNA: TGTGCCAGCAGTGAAGGGTTCCCTCCCCAGGGGTTGAACACTGAAGCTTTCTTT. Encoded protein: CASSEGFPPQGLNTEAFF.

The chain has TRBV16 and TRBJ1-5, with D possibly being TRBD1 (6 bases). CDR3 size: 16 residues. Trimming cost V 0 bases and J 6 bases, with 15 bases left between them. CDR1 KGHSY and CDR2 FQNENV come from the germline V gene. CDR3 residues: CASSQSGSDSFQPQHF. CDR3 DNA: TGTGCCAGCAGCCAATCGGGGTCGGACAGCTTTCAGCCCCAGCATTTT.